This T cell receptor (beta chain) was recovered during a study of T cells in Graves' hyperthyroidism and ophthalmopathy. There are 14 residues in the CDR3. The J segment lost 7 bases and the V segment lost 1 base, leaving 2 bases of the junction unmatched. The germline CDR1 and CDR2 sequences are MGHRA and YSYEKL. Amplified regions were TCR beta CDR3 sequences from RNA transcripts. Primed by the HTBI set, a first-round RT-PCR was run on the TCR CDR3. TCRdb ran MiXCR on the multiplex PCR reads and lists one entry per CDR3 protein. The table includes under 350,000 distinct CDR3 sequences, roughly an eighth detected once. Duration under 3 months, a NOSPECS grade of at least 4, and a Clinical Activity Score of at least 3 characterized the ophthalmopathy patients. Not enrolled were patients with uncontrolled infection, other autoimmune disease, pregnancy or lactation. This clonotype was counted ten times or more.

The source material was blood. V and J are TRBV4-1 and TRBJ2-1; TRBD2 agrees at 9 bases. This TCR was sampled from a woman aged 40 to 50 with Graves' ophthalmopathy. This chain's CDR3 is CASSQGLAGNEQFF. In DNA, the CDR3 is TGCGCCAGCAGCCAAGGGCTAGCGGGGAATGAGCAGTTCTTC.